This T cell receptor (beta chain) is from a study of blood T cell repertoires in COVID-19. Study-wide background: Sources were T cells, B-cell-depleted T cells, or PBMCs; the material itself was cDNA or gDNA.

Per the authors' pipeline: Reference gene primer amplification gave nucleated cell count estimates. Here immunoSEQ multiplex PCR was the method, and the copy in TCRdb shows in-frame clones only, minus some. The V and J calls and clone size were taken over from that table, and D and trimming were inferred from the DNA. This sample has around 15,000 clones; about nine tenths occur once, and the top ten carry 15% to 20%. This clone was found once. The sequenced material came from peripheral blood. The TCR was taken from a man over 45 with active COVID-19.

The CDR3 region has the DNA TGTGCCAGCAGCGCCGGACTAGCGGGATACAATGAGCAGTTCTTC. It codes for CASSAGLAGYNEQFF. The chain has TRBV6-2 or TRBV6-3 and TRBJ2-1; TRBD2 matches at 12 bases. There are 15 residues in the CDR3. Losses at the gene ends were 6 bases for V and 4 bases for J; bases not matched to a gene: 4. Germline V lookup: CDR1 MNHEY, CDR2 SVGEGT.